Presented here are 19 T cell receptor beta chains from one specimen sequenced in a study of T cells in Graves' hyperthyroidism and ophthalmopathy. From RNA transcripts, TCR beta CDR3 regions were amplified. The HTBI primer set was used in a first-round RT-PCR of the TCR CDR3. Using its own MiXCR run on the multiplex PCR reads, TCRdb lists one record per CDR3 protein. The sample lists around 580,000 distinct CDR3 sequences, roughly 17% seen once, with more than 15% in the top ten. The sequenced sample consisted of blood. The receptors originated from a woman younger than 30 with Graves' hyperthyroidism.

This clonotype was seen ten or more times. This chain joins TRBV2 and TRBJ2-7, with a weak D call TRBD2 (6 bases). Trimming took 4 bases from V and 7 from J, leaving 20 bases between them. CDR1 is SNHLY and CDR2 is FYNNEI in the germline V gene. The CDR3 runs 15 residues. The CDR3 DNA reads as TGTGCCAGCAGTGCTTCGCGGGGCGGGCTTGAAGAGCAGTACTTC. Protein product: CASSASRGGLEEQYF.

The chain recombines TRBV13 with TRBJ2-6; 11 bases match TRBD1. J lost 0 bases, V lost 7 bases, and 8 bases had no gene match. The CDR3 runs to 18 residues. CDR1 is PRHDT, CDR2 FYEKMQ, per germline (reference sequence). CDR3 amino acids: CASTRTGGFLSGANVLTF. Here the CDR3 DNA reads TGTGCCAGCACCCGGACAGGGGGCTTCCTCTCTGGGGCCAACGTCCTGACTTTC.

The rearrangement uses TRBV6-2 or TRBV6-3 and TRBJ2-7; D may match TRBD1 or TRBD2 (5 bases each). Trimming pared 5 bases from V and 0 bases from J, leaving 20 bases between. This CDR3 has 17 amino acids. CDR1 is MNHEY, CDR2 SVGEGT, per germline. The CDR3 loop reads CASSHGDPTGSSYEQYF. In nucleotides, the CDR3 is TGTGCCAGCAGTCACGGGGACCCGACGGGAAGCTCCTACGAGCAGTACTTC.

The table lists this clonotype with a few counts. The chain uses TRBV6-1 and TRBJ2-1, with TRBD2 identical over 11 bases. The V segment lost 7 bases and the J segment 2 bases; nucleotides outside the gene matches: 10. Germline V CDR1 and CDR2: MNHNS, SASEGT. The CDR3 covers 17 residues. This CDR3 is CASIITLAGATYNEQFF. The CDR3 bases are TGTGCCAGCATCATCACACTAGCGGGAGCTACCTACAATGAGCAGTTCTTC.

Concerning this clonotype itself: Since a much larger clone is just one base distant, this may be a read error. The J gene is TRBJ2-2, the V gene TRBV20-1, with 9 positions matching TRBD2. V lost 0 bases and J lost 4; bases outside the gene matches: 0. The CDR3 is 14 amino acids. The germline V gene encodes CDR1 DFQATT and CDR2 SNEGSKA (reference sequence). The CDR3 DNA follows: TGCAGTGCTAGAGAAGCGGGAGGCACCGGGGAGCTGTTTTTT. Translating it yields CSAREAGGTGELFF.

This clonotype was observed a few times. CDR3: CASSNGGLAGLNEQFF. The CDR3 bases are TGTGCCAGCAGTAACGGCGGACTAGCGGGACTAAATGAGCAGTTCTTC. The V gene is TRBV5-6, the J gene TRBJ2-1, with 12 bases matching TRBD2. CDR3 length: 16 amino acids. The trim removed 5 bases at V and 7 bases at J, leaving 10 bases unmatched. Germline V gene data show CDR1 as SGHDT and CDR2 as YYEEEE.

This chain links TRBV5-8 with TRBJ1-4; 9 bases agree with TRBD1. CDR1 SGHTS and CDR2 YDEGEE come from the germline V gene. The CDR3 loop spans 14 amino acids. J gave up 4 bases and V 4 bases, and 2 bases lay outside the gene matches. The CDR3 sequence: CASSPDRGNEKLFF. The CDR3 coding sequence is TGTGCCAGCAGCCCGGACAGGGGTAATGAAAAACTGTTTTTT.

This clonotype came up a few times. The chain employs TRBV5-1 and TRBJ2-5, with 8 bases lining up with TRBD1. V was pared by 2 bases and J by 4 bases, with 4 bases of the junction left unmatched. The CDR3 consists of 14 residues. Germline CDR1 SGHRS, CDR2 YFSETQ. CDR3 in DNA: TGCGCCAGCAGCTTCGGACAGGGTCCAGAGACCCAGTACTTC. Translation gives CASSFGQGPETQYF.

This clonotype was counted between two and nine times. The chain links TRBV5-1 to TRBJ2-1, with 9 bases matching TRBD2. This CDR3 has 15 residues. Per germline, CDR1 SGHRS and CDR2 YFSETQ. Trimming took 2 bases from V and 10 from J; bases not matched to a gene: 10. This CDR3 reads CASSLGSGRISEQFF. For the CDR3, the DNA is TGCGCCAGCAGCTTAGGTAGCGGGAGAATAAGCGAGCAGTTCTTC.

The rearrangement joins TRBV5-1 to TRBJ2-5; D unclear. CDR1 is SGHRS and CDR2 is YFSETQ in the germline V gene. Deletions cut 2 bases from V and 6 bases from J, with 14 bases between. The CDR3 is 14 residues long. CDR3 sequence reads: CASSFAGFQQTQYF. For the CDR3, the DNA is TGCGCCAGCAGCTTTGCCGGGTTTCAACAGACCCAGTACTTC.

This clonotype came up a few times. V is TRBV5-8 and J is TRBJ1-5, with unresolved D. V lost 0 bases and J 7 bases, leaving 17 bases between the germline ends. Per germline, CDR1 SGHTS and CDR2 YDEGEE. The CDR3 runs 16 residues. The CDR3 DNA reads as TGTGCCAGCAGCTTGGGGAGGGCCCTAGGAGGCCAGCCCCAGCATTTT. Translated, it gives CASSLGRALGGQPQHF.

The table lists this clonotype with many counts. V is TRBV3-1 and J is TRBJ1-5; no definite D call. The CDR3 consists of 13 residues. V dropped 0 bases and J dropped 4 bases, with 4 bases sitting between them. CDR1 and CDR2 (germline): LGHDT, YNNKEL (reference sequence). DNA for the CDR3: TGTGCCAGCAGCCAAGAAGAAAATCAGCCCCAGCATTTT. Protein: CASSQEENQPQHF.

This clonotype was observed a few times. The chain carries TRBV9 and TRBJ1-2; D not resolved. V shed 0 bases and J shed 4 bases, with 25 bases lying between them. CDR3 length equals 19 residues. CDR1 and CDR2 from the germline V gene are SGDLS and YYNGEE. Here the CDR3 reads CASSVGPLLSQPRRYGYTF. CDR3 coding DNA: TGTGCCAGCAGCGTAGGCCCCCTTCTTAGTCAGCCCCGACGCTATGGCTACACCTTC.

The chain joins TRBV12-3 or TRBV12-4 to TRBJ1-1, with TRBD1 as a possible D gene (6 bases). Deletions cut 8 bases from V and 1 base from J, with 11 bases between. The CDR3 runs to 13 residues. The CDR3 DNA sequence: TGTGCCAGCGGGCAGGGGAGGAACACTGAAGCTTTCTTT. Translation: CASGQGRNTEAFF.

The chain is built from TRBV7-3 and TRBJ2-7, with D perhaps given as TRBD1 or TRBD2 (7 bases each). The germline V gene encodes CDR1 SGHTA and CDR2 FQGTGA. This CDR3 is 15 amino acids long. V dropped 3 bases and J dropped 3 bases, with 15 bases sitting between them. DNA of the CDR3: TGTGCCAGCAGCTTGTCGGGGGGACAGATCTACGAGCAGTACTTC. Translation: CASSLSGGQIYEQYF.

This clonotype turned up a few times. For the CDR3, the DNA is TGTGCCAGCAAGGGGTTCCTTTACAATGAGCAGTTCTTC. Encoded protein: CASKGFLYNEQFF. The chain combines TRBV2 with TRBJ2-1, with D possibly TRBD1 on 5 matching bases. Trimming cost V 7 bases and J 4 bases, with 11 bases left between them. The CDR3 runs to 13 residues. CDR1 is SNHLY and CDR2 is FYNNEI in the germline V gene.

The rearrangement links TRBV2 to TRBJ2-2; D is uncertain. This CDR3 has 12 residues. Germline loops: CDR1 SNHLY, CDR2 FYNNEI. V was clipped by 3 bases and J by 6 bases, with 5 bases between them. The CDR3 here is CASSDYPGELFF. CDR3 coding DNA: TGTGCCAGCAGTGATTACCCCGGGGAGCTGTTTTTT.

This clonotype was counted at least ten times. The V and J genes are TRBV5-1 and TRBJ1-5; 8 nucleotides match TRBD1. J gave up 6 bases and V 4 bases, and 9 bases lay outside the gene matches. The CDR3 loop spans 15 amino acids. Germline CDR1 and CDR2: SGHRS and YFSETQ. In DNA, the CDR3 is TGCGCCAGCAGCCCGACAGGGACAGGCGGTCAGCCCCAGCATTTT. As protein: CASSPTGTGGQPQHF.

This clonotype came up a few times. The chain is built from TRBV12-3 or TRBV12-4 and TRBJ2-3, with TRBD1 matching over 10 bases. Unmatched junction bases numbered 14, after V lost 6 bases and J lost 5 bases. This CDR3 is built from 17 residues. CDR3 loop: CASRPPRDRGEGDTQYF. CDR3 nucleotide sequence: TGTGCCAGCAGGCCTCCTCGGGACAGGGGCGAGGGAGATACGCAGTATTTT.